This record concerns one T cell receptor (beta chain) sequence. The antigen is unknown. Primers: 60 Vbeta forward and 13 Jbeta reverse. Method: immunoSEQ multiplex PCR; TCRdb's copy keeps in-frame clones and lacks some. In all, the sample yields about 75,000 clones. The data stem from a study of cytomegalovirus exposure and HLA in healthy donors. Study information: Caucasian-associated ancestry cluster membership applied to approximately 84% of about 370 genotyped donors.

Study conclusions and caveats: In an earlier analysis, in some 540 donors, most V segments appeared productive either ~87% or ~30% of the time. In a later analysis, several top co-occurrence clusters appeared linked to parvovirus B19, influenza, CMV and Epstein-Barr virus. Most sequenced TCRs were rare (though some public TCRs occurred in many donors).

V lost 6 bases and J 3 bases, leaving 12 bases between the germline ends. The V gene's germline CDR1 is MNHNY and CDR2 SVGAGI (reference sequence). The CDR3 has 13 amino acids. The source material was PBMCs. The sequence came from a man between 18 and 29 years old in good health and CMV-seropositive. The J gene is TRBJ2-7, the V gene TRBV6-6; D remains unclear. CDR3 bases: TGTGCCAGCAGCCCCGTCCTAGGCTACGAGCAGTACTTC. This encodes CASSPVLGYEQYF.